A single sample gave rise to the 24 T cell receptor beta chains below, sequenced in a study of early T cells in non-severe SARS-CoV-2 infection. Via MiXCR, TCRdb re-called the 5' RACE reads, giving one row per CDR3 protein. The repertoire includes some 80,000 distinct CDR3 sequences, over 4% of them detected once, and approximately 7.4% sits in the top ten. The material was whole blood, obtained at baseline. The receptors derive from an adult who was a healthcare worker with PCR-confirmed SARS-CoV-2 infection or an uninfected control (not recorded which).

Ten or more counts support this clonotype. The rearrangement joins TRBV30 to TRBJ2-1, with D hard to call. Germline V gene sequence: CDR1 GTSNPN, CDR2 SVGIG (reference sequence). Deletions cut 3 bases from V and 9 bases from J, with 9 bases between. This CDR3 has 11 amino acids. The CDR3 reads CAWSNQVEQFF. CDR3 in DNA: TGTGCCTGGAGCAACCAAGTTGAGCAGTTCTTC. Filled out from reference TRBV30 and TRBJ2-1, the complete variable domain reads SQTIHQWPATLVQPVGSPLSLECTVEGTSNPNLYWYRQAAGRGLQLLFYSVGIGQISSEVPQNLSASRPQDRQFILSSKKLLLSDSGFYLCAWSNQVEQFFGPGTRLTVL.

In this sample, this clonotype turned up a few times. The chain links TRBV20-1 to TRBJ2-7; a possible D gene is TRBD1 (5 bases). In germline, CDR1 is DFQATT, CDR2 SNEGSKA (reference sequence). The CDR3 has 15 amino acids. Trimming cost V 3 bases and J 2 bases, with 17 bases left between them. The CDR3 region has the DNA TGCAGTGCTAGGGAAGACTTAGGACATACCTACGAGCAGTACTTC. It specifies CSAREDLGHTYEQYF.

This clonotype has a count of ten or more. The CDR3 DNA follows: TGCAGTGCGACCGGGACAGGGCTCTCCTACGAGCAGTACTTC. This translates into CSATGTGLSYEQYF. The rearrangement joins TRBV20-1 to TRBJ2-7; TRBD1 matches 9 bases. With 6 bases clipped from V and 0 bases from J, the junction kept 6 bases outside the gene matches. CDR1 and CDR2 (germline): DFQATT, SNEGSKA (reference sequence). The CDR3 runs to 14 residues.

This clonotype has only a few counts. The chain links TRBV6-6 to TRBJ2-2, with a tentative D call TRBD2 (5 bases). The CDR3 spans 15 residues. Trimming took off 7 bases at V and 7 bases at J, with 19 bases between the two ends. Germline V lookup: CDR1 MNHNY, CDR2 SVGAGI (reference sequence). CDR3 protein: CASTKRGSSLGELFF. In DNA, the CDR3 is TGTGCCAGCACCAAACGCGGTTCTAGCCTCGGGGAGCTGTTTTTT.

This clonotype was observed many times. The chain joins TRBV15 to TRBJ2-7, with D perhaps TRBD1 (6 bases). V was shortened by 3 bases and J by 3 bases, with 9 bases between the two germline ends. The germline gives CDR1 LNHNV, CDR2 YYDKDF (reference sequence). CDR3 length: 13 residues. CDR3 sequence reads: CATSRTGYYEQYF. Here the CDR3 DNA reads TGTGCCACCAGCAGGACAGGCTACTACGAGCAGTACTTC.

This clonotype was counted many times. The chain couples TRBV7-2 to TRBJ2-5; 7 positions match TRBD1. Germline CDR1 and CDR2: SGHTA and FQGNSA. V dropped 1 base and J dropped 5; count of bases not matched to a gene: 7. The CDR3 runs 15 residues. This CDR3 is CASSLGPDRAETQYF. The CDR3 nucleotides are TGTGCCAGCAGCTTAGGACCCGACAGGGCCGAGACCCAGTACTTC. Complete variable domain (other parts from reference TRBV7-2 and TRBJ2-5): GAGVSQSPSNKVTEKGKDVELRCDPISGHTALYWYRQSLGQGLEFLIYFQGNSAPDKSGLPSDRFSAERTGGSVSTLTIQRTQQEDSAVYLCASSLGPDRAETQYFGPGTRLLVL.

CDR3 coding DNA: TGTGCCAGTAGTACTTTAGGGACAGCCAGGAATGAAAAACTGTTTTTT. Its protein product is CASSTLGTARNEKLFF. The rearrangement joins TRBV19 to TRBJ1-4, with 7 bases matching TRBD1. CDR3 size: 16 residues. V lost 4 bases, J lost 5 bases, and 10 bases stayed unmatched. Germline values: CDR1 LNHDA, CDR2 SQIVND (reference sequence).

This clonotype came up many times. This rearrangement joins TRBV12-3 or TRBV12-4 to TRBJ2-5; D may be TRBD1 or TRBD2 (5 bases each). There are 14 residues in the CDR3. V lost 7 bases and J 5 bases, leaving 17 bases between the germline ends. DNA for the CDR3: TGTGCCAGCACCTGGGACCCCTCCTCGGAGACCCAGTACTTC. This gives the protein CASTWDPSSETQYF.

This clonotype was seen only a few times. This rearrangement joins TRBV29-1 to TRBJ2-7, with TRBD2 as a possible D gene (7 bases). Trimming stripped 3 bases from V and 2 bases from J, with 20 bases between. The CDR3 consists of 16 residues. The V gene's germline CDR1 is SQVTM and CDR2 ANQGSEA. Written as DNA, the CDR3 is TGCAGCGTTGAGCAAGTCGGGGGGCCGGGCACCTACGAGCAGTACTTC. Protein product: CSVEQVGGPGTYEQYF.

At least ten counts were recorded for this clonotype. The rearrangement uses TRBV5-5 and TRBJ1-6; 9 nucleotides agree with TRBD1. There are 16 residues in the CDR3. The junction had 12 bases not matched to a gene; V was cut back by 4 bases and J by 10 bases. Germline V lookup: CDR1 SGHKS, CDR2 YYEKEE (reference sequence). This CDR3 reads CASSVQGAGQASPLHF. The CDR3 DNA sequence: TGTGCCAGCAGCGTACAGGGGGCAGGTCAGGCGTCACCCCTCCACTTT.

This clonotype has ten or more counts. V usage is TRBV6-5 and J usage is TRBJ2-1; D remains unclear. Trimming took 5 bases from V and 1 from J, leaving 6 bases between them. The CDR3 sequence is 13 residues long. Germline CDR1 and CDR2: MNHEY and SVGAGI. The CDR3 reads CASSARSYNEQFF. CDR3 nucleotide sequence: TGTGCCAGCAGTGCCCGATCCTACAATGAGCAGTTCTTC.

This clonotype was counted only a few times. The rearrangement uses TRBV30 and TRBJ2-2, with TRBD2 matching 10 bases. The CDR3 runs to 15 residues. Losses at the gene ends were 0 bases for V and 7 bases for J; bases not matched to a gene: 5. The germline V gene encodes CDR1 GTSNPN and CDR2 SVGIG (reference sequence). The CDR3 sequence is CAWSVKAGGSGELFF. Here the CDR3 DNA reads TGTGCCTGGAGTGTAAAAGCGGGAGGGAGCGGGGAGCTGTTTTTT.

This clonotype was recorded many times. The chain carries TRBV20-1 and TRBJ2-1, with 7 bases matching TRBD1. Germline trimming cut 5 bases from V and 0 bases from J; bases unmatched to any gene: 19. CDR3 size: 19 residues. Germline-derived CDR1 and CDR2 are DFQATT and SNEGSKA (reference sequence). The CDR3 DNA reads TGCAGTGCTGCGGTACAGGGGTCTCGCTTATTGCACTCCTACAATGAGCAGTTCTTC. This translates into CSAAVQGSRLLHSYNEQFF.

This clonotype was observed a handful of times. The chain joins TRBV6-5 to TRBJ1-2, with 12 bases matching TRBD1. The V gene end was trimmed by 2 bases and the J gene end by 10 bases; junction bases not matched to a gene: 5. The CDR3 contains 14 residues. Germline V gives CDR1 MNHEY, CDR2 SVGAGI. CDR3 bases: TGTGCCAGCAGTTACACGGGACAGGGGGCGGACTACACCTTC. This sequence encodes CASSYTGQGADYTF.

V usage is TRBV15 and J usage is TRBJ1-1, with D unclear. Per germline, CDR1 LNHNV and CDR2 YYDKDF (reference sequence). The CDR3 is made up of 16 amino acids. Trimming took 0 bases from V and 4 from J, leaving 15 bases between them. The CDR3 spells CATSRDIPPGGTEAFF. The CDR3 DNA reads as TGTGCCACCAGCAGAGATATACCGCCCGGAGGCACTGAAGCTTTCTTT.

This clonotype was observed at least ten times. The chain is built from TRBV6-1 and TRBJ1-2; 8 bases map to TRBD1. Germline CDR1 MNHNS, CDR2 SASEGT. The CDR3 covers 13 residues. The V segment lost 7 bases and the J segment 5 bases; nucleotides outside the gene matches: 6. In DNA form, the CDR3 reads TGTGCCAGCATGACAGGGGAAAGGTATGGCTACACCTTC. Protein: CASMTGERYGYTF.

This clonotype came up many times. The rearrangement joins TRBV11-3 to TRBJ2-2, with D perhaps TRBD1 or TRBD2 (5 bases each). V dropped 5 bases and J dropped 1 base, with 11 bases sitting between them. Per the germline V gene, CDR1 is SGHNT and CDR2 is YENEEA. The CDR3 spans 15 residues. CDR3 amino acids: CASSPRDLNTGELFF. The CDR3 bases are TGTGCCAGCAGCCCGAGGGACCTGAACACCGGGGAGCTGTTTTTT.

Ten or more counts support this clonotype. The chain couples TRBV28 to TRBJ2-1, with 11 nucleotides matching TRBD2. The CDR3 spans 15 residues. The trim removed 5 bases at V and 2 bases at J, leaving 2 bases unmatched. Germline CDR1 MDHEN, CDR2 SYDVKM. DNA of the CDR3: TGTGCCAGCAGTCTAGCGGGAGGAACCTACAATGAGCAGTTCTTC. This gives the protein CASSLAGGTYNEQFF.

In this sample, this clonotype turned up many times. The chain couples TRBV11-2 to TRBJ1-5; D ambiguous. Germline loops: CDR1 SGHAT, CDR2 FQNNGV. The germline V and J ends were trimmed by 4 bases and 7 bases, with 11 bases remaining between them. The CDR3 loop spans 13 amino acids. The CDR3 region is CASSWRNGQPQHF. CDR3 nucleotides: TGTGCCAGCAGCTGGAGGAACGGGCAGCCCCAGCATTTT.

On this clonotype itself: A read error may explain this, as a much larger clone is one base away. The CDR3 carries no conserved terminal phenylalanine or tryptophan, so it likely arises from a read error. The CDR3 nucleotides are TGCGCCAGCAGCGAAAGGTATTCCGGGCGCTCTTCCAAAAACATTCAGTACCTC. It translates to CASSERYSGRSSKNIQYL. V usage is TRBV4-1 and J usage is TRBJ2-4; D not resolved. V was pared by 5 bases and J by 2 bases, with 22 bases between. CDR3 length equals 18 residues. Germline V gene sequence: CDR1 MGHRA, CDR2 YSYEKL.

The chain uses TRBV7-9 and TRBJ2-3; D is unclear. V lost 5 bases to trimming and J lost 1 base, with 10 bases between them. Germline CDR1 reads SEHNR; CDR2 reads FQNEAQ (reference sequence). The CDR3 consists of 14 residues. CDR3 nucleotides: TGTGCCAGCAGCCTTAGAAAGGGCACAGATACGCAGTATTTT. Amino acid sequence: CASSLRKGTDTQYF.

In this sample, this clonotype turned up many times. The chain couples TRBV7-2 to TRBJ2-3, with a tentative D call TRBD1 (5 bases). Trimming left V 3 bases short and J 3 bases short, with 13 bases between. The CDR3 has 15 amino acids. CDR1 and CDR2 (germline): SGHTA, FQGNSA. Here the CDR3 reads CASSLGRPTTDTQYF. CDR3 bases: TGTGCCAGCAGCTTGGGGCGTCCCACTACAGATACGCAGTATTTT. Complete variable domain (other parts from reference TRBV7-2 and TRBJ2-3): GAGVSQSPSNKVTEKGKDVELRCDPISGHTALYWYRQSLGQGLEFLIYFQGNSAPDKSGLPSDRFSAERTGGSVSTLTIQRTQQEDSAVYLCASSLGRPTTDTQYFGPGTRLTVL.

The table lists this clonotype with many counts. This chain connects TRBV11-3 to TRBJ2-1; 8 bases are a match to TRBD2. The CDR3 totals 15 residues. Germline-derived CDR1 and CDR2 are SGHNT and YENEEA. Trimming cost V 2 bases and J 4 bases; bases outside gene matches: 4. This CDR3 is CASSLRASGYNEQFF. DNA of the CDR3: TGTGCCAGCAGCTTAAGGGCTAGCGGGTACAATGAGCAGTTCTTC.

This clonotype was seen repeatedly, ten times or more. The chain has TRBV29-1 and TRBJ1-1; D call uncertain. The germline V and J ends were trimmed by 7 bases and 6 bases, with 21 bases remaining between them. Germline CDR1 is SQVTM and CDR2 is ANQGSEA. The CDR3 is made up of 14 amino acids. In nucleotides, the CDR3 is TGCAGCGCGTCGATGATTGGTTTAAGTGCTGAAGCTTTCTTT. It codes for CSASMIGLSAEAFF.